These 22 T cell receptor beta chains came from one sample sequenced in a study of PD-1 blockade in mismatch repair-deficient tumors. The assay was immunoSEQ multiplex PCR, and TCRdb's table has in-frame clones only and misses some. The profile shows 130,000 or so clones, roughly nine tenths of them singletons. This material consisted of peripheral blood, taken 44 weeks after starting pembrolizumab. The receptors were sampled from an adult with mismatch repair-deficient cancer.

V and J are TRBV18 and TRBJ1-4; 7 bases are a match to TRBD1. Losses at the gene ends were 3 bases for V and 8 bases for J; bases not matched to a gene: 6. CDR1 and CDR2 (germline): KGHSH, LQKENI. The CDR3 covers 14 residues. CDR3 nucleotides: TGTGCCAGCTCACCGGACAGGCTAAGGGAAAAACTGTTTTTT. This sequence encodes CASSPDRLREKLFF. Looking up the rest from reference TRBV18 and TRBJ1-4 gives the full variable domain: NAGVMQNPRHLVRRRGQEARLRCSPMKGHSHVYWYRQLPEEGLKFMVYLQKENIIDESGMPKERFSAEFPKEGPSILRIQQVVRGDSAAYFCASSPDRLREKLFFGSGTQLSVL.

In DNA form, the CDR3 reads TGCAGCGCCACCGGGACAACGAACACCGGGGAGCTGTTTTTT. The encoded protein is CSATGTTNTGELFF. V usage is TRBV29-1 and J usage is TRBJ2-2, with a tentative D call TRBD1 (6 bases). Germline CDR1 SQVTM, CDR2 ANQGSEA. The CDR3 extends over 14 amino acids. V was clipped by 7 bases and J by 0 bases, with 12 bases between them.

J is TRBJ2-1 and V is TRBV15; 7 bases map to TRBD2. The germline V gene has CDR1 LNHNV and CDR2 YYDKDF (reference sequence). Trimming at V came to 7 bases and at J to 5 bases, leaving 11 bases not matched to a gene. This CDR3 has 15 amino acids. The CDR3 DNA reads TGTGCCACCACCCGCCCGGCGGGAGATCACAATGAGCAGTTCTTC. Its translation is CATTRPAGDHNEQFF. The whole variable domain, filled in from reference TRBV15 and TRBJ2-1, reads DAMVIQNPRYQVTQFGKPVTLSCSQTLNHNVMYWYQQKSSQAPKLLFHYYDKDFNNEADTPDNFQSRRPNTSFCFLDIRSPGLGDTAMYLCATTRPAGDHNEQFFGPGTRLTVL.

This sequence joins TRBV27 and TRBJ2-1, with 8 bases that match TRBD2. With V trimmed by 1 base and J by 6 bases, 8 bases remained unmatched. This CDR3 comprises 16 residues. CDR1 is MNHEY, CDR2 SMNVEV, per germline (reference sequence). The CDR3 bases are TGTGCCAGCAGTTTATACGGGACTAGGACCTCCAATGAGCAGTTCTTC. Translating gives CASSLYGTRTSNEQFF.

This clone was recorded only once. The gene calls are TRBV11-1 and TRBJ2-1, with D possibly TRBD1 on 5 matching bases. The V and J ends lost 5 bases and 3 bases respectively, with 17 bases between them. CDR3 size: 16 residues. From germline, CDR1 is SGHAT and CDR2 FQDESV (reference sequence). The chain's CDR3 is CASSPRSAGYYNEQFF. CDR3 coding DNA: TGTGCCAGCAGCCCCCGATCGGCAGGGTACTACAATGAGCAGTTCTTC.

The rearrangement links TRBV7-2 to TRBJ2-3, with TRBD2 as a possible D gene (6 bases). Trimming took 2 bases from V and 3 from J, leaving 12 bases between them. Germline V gene data show CDR1 as SGHTA and CDR2 as FQGNSA. The CDR3 runs 15 residues. Here the CDR3 reads CASSLWGGGTDTQYF. The CDR3, as DNA: TGTGCCAGCAGCTTATGGGGAGGTGGGACAGATACGCAGTATTTT.

The V and J genes are TRBV30 and TRBJ2-1, with D uncertain. The V gene's germline CDR1 is GTSNPN and CDR2 SVGIG (reference sequence). The V and J ends lost 2 bases and 9 bases respectively, with 5 bases between them. This CDR3 spans 10 amino acids. CDR3 loop: CAWSLGEQFF. DNA of the CDR3: TGTGCCTGGAGTCTGGGTGAGCAGTTCTTC.

J is TRBJ2-1 and V is TRBV4-1, with D hard to call. The CDR3 has 15 residues. The ends were cut back, 2 bases at V and 5 bases at J, with 13 bases in the middle. Germline V gene data show CDR1 as MGHRA and CDR2 as YSYEKL. CDR3: CASSQNPVVNNEQFF. The CDR3 bases are TGCGCCAGCAGCCAAAATCCAGTCGTGAACAATGAGCAGTTCTTC.

This clone was detected only once. This chain joins TRBV28 and TRBJ1-2, with D possibly TRBD1 on 5 matching bases. CDR3 length: 16 residues. Germline V gene data show CDR1 as MDHEN and CDR2 as SYDVKM. The V end lost 1 base, the J end lost 6 bases, and 18 bases lay between the germline ends. The CDR3 bases are TGTGCCAGCAGTTTATCGAGGGGACTACTTCAGCATGGCTACACCTTC. It yields the protein CASSLSRGLLQHGYTF.

V usage is TRBV6-6 and J usage is TRBJ2-4, with unresolved D. There are 15 residues in the CDR3. V was trimmed by 6 bases and J by 1 base, leaving 13 bases between them. The V gene's germline CDR1 is MNHNY and CDR2 SVGAGI (reference sequence). This CDR3 reads CASSHAASAKNIQYF. The CDR3 DNA sequence: TGTGCCAGCAGCCACGCAGCCAGCGCCAAAAACATTCAGTACTTC.

The chain links TRBV5-4 to TRBJ2-7; tentative D call: TRBD1 (7 bases). Trimming stripped 5 bases from V and 6 bases from J, with 18 bases between. Germline V lookup: CDR1 SGHNT, CDR2 YYREEE (reference sequence). The CDR3 totals 14 residues. CDR3 loop: CASSFGGGGSEQYF. CDR3 nucleotides: TGTGCCAGCAGTTTCGGAGGGGGCGGCAGCGAGCAGTACTTC.

This sequence joins TRBV4-1 and TRBJ2-1; D ambiguous. The CDR3 covers 15 residues. Trimming took 3 bases from V and 0 from J, leaving 9 bases between them. Germline CDR1 reads MGHRA; CDR2 reads YSYEKL. CDR3 in amino acids: CASSQATLSYNEQFF. The CDR3, as DNA: TGCGCCAGCAGCCAGGCTACCCTCTCCTACAATGAGCAGTTCTTC.

The rearrangement joins TRBV5-8 to TRBJ1-1, with a weak D call TRBD1 (6 bases). Germline V gene lookup returns CDR1 SGHTS and CDR2 YDEGEE. Deletions cut 1 base from V and 0 bases from J, with 13 bases between. CDR3 size: 16 residues. The CDR3 loop reads CASSLWGGSMNTEAFF. For the CDR3, the DNA is TGTGCCAGCAGCTTGTGGGGGGGCTCGATGAACACTGAAGCTTTCTTT.

The chain is built from TRBV7-3 and TRBJ2-3; D remains ambiguous. Trimming removed 1 base from V and 9 bases from J, with 11 bases in between. The CDR3 is 13 amino acids. Germline loops: CDR1 SGHTA, CDR2 FQGTGA. CDR3 in DNA: TGTGCCAGCAGCTTAAGTGATCCTGACACGCAGTATTTT. As protein: CASSLSDPDTQYF.

V and J are TRBV4-1 and TRBJ2-7; possible D gene TRBD2, 6 bases. The CDR3 runs to 17 residues. V was clipped by 3 bases and J by 5 bases, with 23 bases between them. CDR1 and CDR2 (germline): MGHRA, YSYEKL. The CDR3 reads CASSHNTDPTSYHEQYF. Here the CDR3 DNA reads TGCGCCAGCAGCCACAATACGGACCCGACTAGTTACCACGAGCAGTACTTC.

The rearrangement joins TRBV4-1 to TRBJ2-7; 14 bases fit TRBD2. Germline V gives CDR1 MGHRA, CDR2 YSYEKL. The CDR3 is made up of 16 amino acids. Trimming at V came to 3 bases and at J to 0 bases, leaving 1 base not matched to a gene. CDR3 nucleotide sequence: TGCGCCAGCAGCCAGGGACTAGCGGGAGTCTCCTACGAGCAGTACTTC. This sequence encodes CASSQGLAGVSYEQYF.

The V gene is TRBV19, the J gene TRBJ1-1; 8 bases are shared with TRBD1. V lost 6 bases to trimming and J lost 2 bases; unmatched junction nucleotides: 8. The CDR3 is 15 amino acids. Germline V CDR1 and CDR2: LNHDA, SQIVND (reference sequence). CDR3 region: CASSHDGQGNTEAFF. Here the CDR3 DNA reads TGTGCCAGTAGCCACGACGGACAGGGAAACACTGAAGCTTTCTTT.

The V gene is TRBV7-2, the J gene TRBJ2-2; the D is unclear. CDR1 and CDR2 from the germline V gene are SGHTA and FQGNSA. There are 13 residues in the CDR3. Trimming removed 3 bases at V and 0 bases at J, with 2 bases between. The DNA of the CDR3 is TGTGCCAGCAGCTTTACGAACACCGGGGAGCTGTTTTTT. This sequence encodes CASSFTNTGELFF.

The J gene is TRBJ2-1, the V gene TRBV7-9, with 7 bases that match TRBD2. Germline V CDR1 and CDR2: SEHNR, FQNEAQ (reference sequence). V was pared by 5 bases and J by 7 bases, with 14 bases of the junction left unmatched. The CDR3 length is 16 residues. The DNA of the CDR3 is TGTGCCAGCAGCCGGAGCAGGACTAGTAGTGCTAATGAGCAGTTCTTC. Amino acid sequence: CASSRSRTSSANEQFF.

Note on this clone: One end of the junction varies from germline; a read error may be responsible. The V and J genes are TRBV10-3 and TRBJ2-2; unclear D gene. CDR3 length: 14 residues. The V gene's germline CDR1 is ENHRY and CDR2 SYGVKD. CDR3 in DNA: TGTGCCACCAGTCGCCCCACTAACACCGGGGAGCTGTTTTTT. It is translated as CATSRPTNTGELFF.

This sequence joins TRBV27 and TRBJ2-7, with 7 bases matching TRBD1. Trimming cost V 4 bases and J 0 bases; bases outside gene matches: 6. The CDR3 is 15 residues long. CDR1 and CDR2 from the germline V gene are MNHEY and SMNVEV (reference sequence). CDR3 bases: TGTGCCAGCAGTTCCGGGACAGCGAGCTCCTACGAGCAGTACTTC. Translating gives CASSSGTASSYEQYF.

The rearrangement uses TRBV28 and TRBJ2-3; no reliable D call. CDR3 length: 15 amino acids. The V gene lost 6 bases and the J gene lost 2 bases, with 15 bases spanning the gap. CDR1 and CDR2 from the germline V gene are MDHEN and SYDVKM. This CDR3 reads CASSSGRKSTDTQYF. Written as DNA, the CDR3 is TGTGCCAGCAGCTCAGGACGCAAGTCCACAGATACGCAGTATTTT.